This T cell receptor beta chain comes out of a study of blood T cell repertoires in COVID-19. As for the study in general: Donors in the United States, Italy and Spain gave samples during acute or convalescent COVID-19. Nucleic acid was either cDNA or gDNA, and it came from T cells, B-cell-depleted T cells, or PBMCs.

In the authors' methods: Estimates of nucleated cell counts were drawn from the amplification of reference gene primers. Sequenced by immunoSEQ multiplex PCR; TCRdb stores in-frame clones only, minus some. That table is the source of V, J and clone size, and D and trimming were worked out from the DNA. The table shows a few hundred thousand clones, with 85% occurring only once. Germline values: CDR1 KGHDR, CDR2 SFDVKD. The CDR3 contains 17 residues. After removal of 2 bases from V and 4 bases from J, the junction contained 10 bases not matched to a gene. This chain connects TRBV24-1 to TRBJ2-1; 7 bases are a match to TRBD2. The TCR comes from a woman between 18 and 29 years old with acute or convalescent COVID-19. Sequencing was carried out using peripheral blood. The CDR3 DNA follows: TGTGCCACCAGTGATTCCTTAGGGGCGGGAGATTACAATGAGCAGTTCTTC. It encodes CATSDSLGAGDYNEQFF.